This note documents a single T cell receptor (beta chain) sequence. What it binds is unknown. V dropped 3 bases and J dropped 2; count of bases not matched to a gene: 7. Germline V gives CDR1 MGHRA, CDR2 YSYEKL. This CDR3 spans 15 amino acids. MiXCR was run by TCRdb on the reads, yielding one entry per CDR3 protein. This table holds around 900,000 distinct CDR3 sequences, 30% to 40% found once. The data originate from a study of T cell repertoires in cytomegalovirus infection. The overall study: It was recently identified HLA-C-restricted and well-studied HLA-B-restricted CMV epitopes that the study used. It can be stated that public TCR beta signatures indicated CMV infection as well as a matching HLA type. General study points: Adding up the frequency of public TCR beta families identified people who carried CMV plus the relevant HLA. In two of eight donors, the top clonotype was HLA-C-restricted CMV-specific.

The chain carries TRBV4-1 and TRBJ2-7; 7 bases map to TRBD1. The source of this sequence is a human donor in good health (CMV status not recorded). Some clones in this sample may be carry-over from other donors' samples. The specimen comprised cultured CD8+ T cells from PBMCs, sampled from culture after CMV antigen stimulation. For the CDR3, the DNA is TGCGCCAGCAGCCACAAAGCAGGGGGACCCTACGAGCAGTACTTC. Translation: CASSHKAGGPYEQYF.